This note documents a single TCR beta chain sequence. This sample stems from a study of cytomegalovirus exposure and HLA in healthy donors. Study details: A subsequent analysis reported that the approximately 120 validation repertoires were produced on the same platform that had also been used for the 666 first-cohort repertoires.

The repertoire was sequenced with immunoSEQ multiplex PCR; TCRdb's copy has only in-frame clones and lacks some. This sample carries tens of thousands of clones, about four fifths of them seen once, and the ten largest clones take around 10%. The receptor was derived from a woman aged 18-29 years in good health and CMV-seropositive. The material sequenced was PBMCs.

CDR3 sequence (DNA): TGCGCCAGCAGCCAGGGCGGGGGGGCCGGTACAGATACGCAGTATTTT. It yields the protein CASSQGGGAGTDTQYF. V gene TRBV4-1 combines with J gene TRBJ2-3, with 9 bases identical to TRBD2. J lost 3 bases, V lost 3 bases, and 7 bases had no gene match. The CDR3 has 16 amino acids. Germline V gives CDR1 MGHRA, CDR2 YSYEKL.